Detailed here is one T cell receptor (beta chain). Its antigen remains unknown. Using its own MiXCR run on the 5' RACE reads, TCRdb lists one record per CDR3 protein. The sample contains about 55,000 distinct CDR3 sequences, about a sixth of which appear only once. Study-level points and caveats: In terms of TCR gene usage, tumor memory CD4+ T cells clustered together with blood and lymph node memory CD4+ cells, as well as with lymph node naive CD4+ cells. Tumor Treg TCRs overlapped most with tumor naive CD4+ cells.

The CDR3 spans 15 residues. Germline V lookup: CDR1 SEHNR, CDR2 FQNEAQ (reference sequence). V was shortened by 6 bases and J by 7 bases, with 19 bases between the two germline ends. The sequence came from a female donor with breast cancer. Sequences were obtained from naive CD4+ T cells sorted from blood. The subset: naive CD4+ T cells, CD4+CD45RA+CD25-. This chain links TRBV7-9 with TRBJ2-4; a weak D match, TRBD2 (6 bases). CDR3 loop: CASSPYGTPGNIQYF. Here the CDR3 DNA reads TGTGCCAGCAGTCCATACGGGACTCCCGGCAACATTCAGTACTTC.